This is a list of T cell receptor beta chains from one sample in a study of regulatory T cells in long-lasting Graves disease. One entry per CDR3 protein results from TCRdb running MiXCR on the multiplex PCR reads. Of about half a million distinct CDR3 sequences in the sample, 9.5% to 15% were seen once. This sample was shared with a second study, whose subject was T cells in Graves' hyperthyroidism and ophthalmopathy.

Sequencing used peripheral blood mononuclear cells (PBMCs), obtained at new diagnosis, from a patient treated with antithyroid drugs. The receptors were gathered from a woman aged 25 to 39 with Graves disease. The CDR3 runs from the conserved cysteine through the conserved F or W. A D gene is named only where the DNA matches it firmly. Clone size is shown for a subset of rows, as once, few, many or a class of expanded clone.

V gene	clone size	J gene	D gene	CDR3 protein	CDR3 DNA
TRBV14	.	TRBJ2-7	.	CASSQDHEQYF	TGTGCCAGCAGCCAAGACCACGAGCAGTACTTC
TRBV7-2	many	TRBJ1-2	.	CASSLVQQTSGYTF	TGTGCCAGCAGCTTAGTCCAACAGACGAGTGGCTACACCTTC
TRBV24-1	many	TRBJ1-2	.	CATSDSRASSYGYTF	TGTGCCACCAGTGATTCGCGGGCATCCTCCTATGGCTACACCTTC
TRBV19	.	TRBJ1-2	.	CASSLDSLIPYGYTF	TGTGCCAGTAGTCTTGACAGCCTAATACCCTATGGCTACACCTTC
TRBV28	.	TRBJ1-2	.	CASSIAAYGYTF	TGTGCCAGCAGTATAGCAGCCTATGGCTACACCTTC
TRBV19	.	TRBJ2-7	TRBD1	CASSIEGGQVYEQYF	TGTGCCAGTAGTATAGAGGGGGGACAGGTTTACGAGCAGTACTTC
TRBV5-1	many	TRBJ1-1	.	CASSSYEVSPRGEAFF	TGCGCCAGCAGCTCCTACGAGGTGTCCCCGAGGGGTGAAGCTTTCTTT
TRBV11-2	many	TRBJ2-6	.	CASSGTRAGANVLTF	TGTGCCAGCAGCGGGACCCGGGCAGGGGCCAACGTCCTGACTTTC
TRBV5-5	.	TRBJ2-3	TRBD1	CASSSHRGWRIPDTQYF	TGTGCCAGCAGCTCTCACAGGGGGTGGCGTATCCCAGATACGCAGTATTTT
TRBV19	many	TRBJ2-7	TRBD2	CASSGGTSGTTYEQYF	TGTGCCAGTAGTGGGGGGACTAGCGGAACCACCTACGAGCAGTACTTC
TRBV20-1	many	TRBJ1-1	.	CSAPRRAGASEAFF	TGCAGTGCTCCTCGGAGGGCGGGAGCAAGTGAAGCTTTCTTT
TRBV10-2	once	TRBJ1-5	.	CASRVEAYSNQPQHF	TGTGCCAGCAGGGTAGAGGCCTATAGCAATCAGCCCCAGCATTTT
TRBV28	many	TRBJ1-4	.	CASSRQPYGEKLFF	TGTGCCAGCAGTCGACAGCCATATGGTGAAAAACTGTTTTTT
TRBV2	many	TRBJ2-7	.	CATKLSPTPGSDAYEQYF	TGTGCCACCAAATTAAGCCCCACCCCCGGGTCCGACGCCTACGAGCAGTACTTC
TRBV5-6	.	TRBJ1-1	TRBD1	CASSSRQGAVAFF	TGTGCCAGCAGCTCCAGACAGGGGGCTGTAGCTTTCTTT
TRBV12-3/TRBV12-4	many	TRBJ1-2	TRBD1	CASSFGDRGYGYTF	TGTGCCAGCAGTTTCGGGGACAGGGGTTATGGCTACACCTTC
TRBV20-1	.	TRBJ1-4	TRBD1	CSGRMRDRVQF	TGCAGTGGTAGGATGCGGGACAGGGTACAATTT
TRBV28	many	TRBJ2-1	.	CASTAVLSNEQFF	TGTGCCAGCACCGCGGTCCTTTCCAATGAGCAGTTCTTC
TRBV19	many	TRBJ1-3	.	CASSIRAHSGNTIYF	TGTGCCAGTAGTATACGGGCCCACTCTGGAAACACCATATATTTT
TRBV11-2	many	TRBJ1-2	.	CASTARGGYTF	TGTGCCAGCACCGCGCGGGGTGGCTACACCTTC
TRBV12-3/TRBV12-4	many	TRBJ2-7	TRBD2	CASSPIDTGLAGDEVYEQYF	TGTGCCAGCAGTCCCATCGACACCGGACTAGCGGGTGACGAAGTCTACGAGCAGTACTTC
TRBV20-1	many	TRBJ2-3	TRBD2	CSARPLTYGRAGDTQYF	TGCAGTGCTAGACCCCTTACTTACGGGAGGGCCGGAGATACGCAGTATTTT
TRBV30	many	TRBJ2-7	.	CAWSVSGPEQYF	TGTGCCTGGAGTGTATCCGGGCCCGAGCAGTACTTC
TRBV6-2/TRBV6-3	many	TRBJ2-7	TRBD1	CASSYGGTGGYEQYF	TGTGCCAGCAGTTACGGCGGGACAGGGGGCTACGAGCAGTACTTC
TRBV25-1	many	TRBJ2-1	.	CASSASGGAGTYNEQFF	TGTGCCAGCAGTGCTTCGGGGGGCGCAGGAACCTACAATGAGCAGTTCTTC
TRBV28	many	TRBJ2-3	.	CASGTPPSDTQYF	TGTGCCAGCGGTACCCCCCCCTCCGATACGCAGTATTTT
TRBV28	many	TRBJ2-6	.	CASSFGRTSGANVLTF	TGTGCCAGCAGTTTTGGAAGGACCTCTGGGGCCAACGTCCTGACTTTC
TRBV6-2/TRBV6-3	.	TRBJ2-7	TRBD2	CASRPLAGKDEQYF	TGTGCCAGCAGGCCTCTAGCGGGAAAGGACGAGCAGTACTTC
TRBV28	many	TRBJ1-6	TRBD1	CASSLTGTNSPLHF	TGTGCCAGCAGTTTGACAGGGACAAATTCACCCCTCCACTTT
TRBV4-1	many	TRBJ1-2	TRBD1	CASSQLLAGGGGYTF	TGCGCCAGCAGCCAACTCTTAGCAGGGGGAGGGGGCTACACCTTC
TRBV19	few	TRBJ2-3	.	CASSSPHMGDRADTQYF	TGTGCCAGTAGTAGCCCCCACATGGGGGACCGGGCAGATACGCAGTATTTT
TRBV5-1	many	TRBJ2-1	.	CASSTPRDGNNEQFF	TGCGCCAGCAGCACGCCCCGGGACGGTAACAATGAGCAGTTCTTC
TRBV7-8	few	TRBJ1-5	.	CASSLRGSGRSQPQHF	TGTGCCAGCAGCTTACGGGGCTCGGGGAGAAGTCAGCCCCAGCATTTT
TRBV27	many	TRBJ2-2	.	CASSQMGGAGELFF	TGTGCCAGCAGCCAAATGGGGGGAGCCGGGGAGCTGTTTTTT
TRBV29-1	many	TRBJ2-3	.	CSVDGRTDTQYF	TGCAGCGTTGATGGGCGCACAGATACGCAGTATTTT
TRBV2	.	TRBJ2-7	TRBD2	CASRPGTSGPRSYEQYF	TGTGCCAGCAGGCCCGGGACTAGCGGACCCCGCTCCTACGAGCAGTACTTC
TRBV7-8	many	TRBJ1-5	.	CASSPSLNRPQHF	TGTGCCAGCAGCCCGAGTCTCAATAGGCCCCAGCATTTT
TRBV18	.	TRBJ1-3	.	CASSPTRGSSGNTIYF	TGTGCCAGCTCACCTACGAGGGGGTCCTCTGGAAACACCATATATTTT
TRBV19	.	TRBJ1-6	TRBD1	CASSPWTGGGSPLHF	TGTGCCAGTAGTCCCTGGACAGGGGGCGGTTCACCCCTCCACTTT
TRBV27	.	TRBJ2-7	.	CASSLLGGRSSYEQYF	TGTGCCAGCAGTTTACTCGGAGGAAGGAGCTCCTACGAGCAGTACTTC
TRBV19	many	TRBJ2-7	TRBD2	CASSASGRYYEQYF	TGTGCCAGTTCGGCTAGCGGGAGATACTACGAGCAGTACTTC
TRBV6-2/TRBV6-3	few	TRBJ2-7	.	CASSYSNLGQGSYEQYF	TGTGCCAGCAGTTACTCGAACTTGGGTCAAGGGTCCTACGAGCAGTACTTC
TRBV11-2	few	TRBJ1-1	.	CASSLAVLNTEAFF	TGTGCCAGCAGCTTAGCTGTCTTAAACACTGAAGCTTTCTTT
TRBV2	many	TRBJ2-3	.	CASSGPLADTQYF	TGTGCCAGCAGTGGACCTCTGGCAGATACGCAGTATTTT
TRBV20-1	many	TRBJ2-7	TRBD2	CSARPLGGSSYEQYF	TGCAGTGCTAGGCCCCTGGGCGGGAGCTCCTACGAGCAGTACTTC
TRBV11-2	many	TRBJ2-1	.	CASSFNRDELLRFF	TGTGCCAGCAGCTTTAATCGGGACGAACTACTCCGGTTCTTC
TRBV28	many	TRBJ1-4	TRBD1	CASSSADRLGEKLFF	TGTGCCAGCAGTTCCGCGGACAGGTTAGGTGAAAAACTGTTTTTT
TRBV4-3	.	TRBJ2-1	.	CASSQGWMGSYNEQFF	TGCGCCAGCAGCCAAGGGTGGATGGGCTCCTACAATGAGCAGTTCTTC